Sequencing of this T cell receptor (beta chain) was carried out in a study of Graves' ophthalmopathy and Graves' hyperthyroidism. Study-wide background: Stable hyperthyroidism meant no progression to ophthalmopathy within 18 months of follow-up. Broader study findings: Using 13 signatures, a model distinguished ophthalmopathy from stable hyperthyroidism, reaching 87.88% sensitivity and 80% to 83% specificity. The model achieved around 67% sensitivity and about 76% specificity for ophthalmopathy progression. Detection in blood was also observed for most expanded thyroid clonotypes above 0.001 frequency.

Germline V gene sequence: CDR1 SGHRS, CDR2 YFSETQ. Trimming removed 3 bases from V and 7 bases from J; junction bases left unmatched: 4. There are 14 residues in the CDR3. The sequenced template was RNA, covering the TCR beta CDR3 region. Amplification began with first-round RT-PCR using HTBI primers, then second-round multiplex PCR was performed. A single record per CDR3 protein comes from TCRdb applying MiXCR to the multiplex PCR reads. The table shows around 1,000,000 distinct CDR3 sequences, with 35% to 40% occurring only once. As regards this clonotype: Its matching antigen is unknown.

This rearrangement joins TRBV5-1 to TRBJ1-6, with 7 nucleotides matching TRBD1. Sequenced sample: peripheral blood or thyroid tissue (not recorded which). The sequence derives from an adult man with Graves' hyperthyroidism. The DNA for the CDR3 is TGCGCCAGCAGCTGGCGACAGGGCAATTCACCCCTCCACTTT. This codes for CASSWRQGNSPLHF.